The next 25 T cell receptor beta chains were all read from a single sample in a study of blood T cell repertoires in COVID-19. Assay used: immunoSEQ multiplex PCR; TCRdb lists only in-frame clones, some missing. The top ten clones hold roughly 6.3% of a sample with some 70,000 clones, more than 80% of them seen once. The sample comprised peripheral blood. The receptors shown here come from a woman aged 80 or older with active COVID-19.

The DNA for the CDR3 is TGTGCCAGCAGCCAACAGGGCACCGGGGAGCTGTTTTTT. Translated, it gives CASSQQGTGELFF. The chain carries TRBV3-1 (or the pseudogene TRBV3-2) and TRBJ2-2; TRBD1 might be the D (5 bases). Trimming took 2 bases from V and 4 from J, leaving 5 bases between them. This CDR3 comprises 13 residues. Germline CDR1 reads LGHDT; CDR2 reads YNNKEL (reference sequence).

The chain links TRBV4-3 to TRBJ2-7; a weak D match, TRBD1 (6 bases). The V end was cut by 2 bases, the J end by 2 bases, with 13 bases between. Looked up from germline, CDR1 is LGHNA and CDR2 is YSLEER. The CDR3 has 15 amino acids. The chain's CDR3 is CASSQLDKGAYEQYF. The CDR3 nucleotides read TGCGCCAGCAGCCAACTGGACAAGGGGGCCTACGAGCAGTACTTC.

V usage is TRBV5-1 and J usage is TRBJ2-2, with 12 bases aligning to TRBD2. The V and J ends lost 4 bases and 0 bases, in that order; junction bases with no gene match: 4. The CDR3 covers 17 residues. From germline, CDR1 is SGHRS and CDR2 YFSETQ. In nucleotides, the CDR3 is TGCGCCAGCAGCAGGACTAGCGGGATTGCGAACACCGGGGAGCTGTTTTTT. Its protein is CASSRTSGIANTGELFF.

This rearrangement joins TRBV13 to TRBJ1-3; D gene uncertain. This CDR3 spans 16 amino acids. In germline, CDR1 is PRHDT, CDR2 FYEKMQ (reference sequence). V lost 2 bases, J lost 3 bases, and 14 bases lay in between. The CDR3 DNA sequence: TGTGCCAGCAGCTTACTGGGAGCAAGCAGTGGAAACACCATATATTTT. Translation gives CASSLLGASSGNTIYF.

V usage is TRBV2 and J usage is TRBJ2-5, with TRBD2 matching 9 bases. The CDR3 spans 13 residues. Germline loops: CDR1 SNHLY, CDR2 FYNNEI. The trim removed 3 bases at V and 9 bases at J, leaving 5 bases unmatched. CDR3 sequence reads: CASSDTSGQAQYF. The CDR3 DNA reads as TGTGCCAGCAGTGATACTAGCGGGCAGGCCCAGTACTTC. Full variable domain (rest looked up from reference TRBV2 and TRBJ2-5): EPEVTQTPSHQVTQMGQEVILRCVPISNHLYFYWYRQILGQKVEFLVSFYNNEISEKSEIFDDQFSVERPDGSNFTLKIRSTKLEDSAMYFCASSDTSGQAQYFGPGTRLLVL.

The chain combines TRBV28 with TRBJ2-5, with a tentative D call TRBD1 (5 bases). Between the trimmed V and J ends, which lost 1 base and 4 bases, there was a span of 13 bases. CDR1 is MDHEN, CDR2 SYDVKM, per germline. The CDR3 extends over 15 amino acids. This CDR3 reads CASSLYLGAPETQYF. The DNA of the CDR3 is TGTGCCAGCAGTTTATACCTTGGGGCTCCAGAGACCCAGTACTTC.

CDR3 in DNA: TGCGCCAGCAGCCAGGCCCCGGTTAGCGGGTACAATGAGCAGTTCTTC. This encodes CASSQAPVSGYNEQFF. V is TRBV4-1 and J is TRBJ2-1; 7 positions match TRBD2. There are 16 residues in the CDR3. Unmatched junction bases numbered 9, after V lost 3 bases and J lost 4 bases. Germline-derived CDR1 and CDR2 are MGHRA and YSYEKL.

V is TRBV7-3 and J is TRBJ2-7, with D maybe TRBD1 (6 bases). The germline V gene has CDR1 SGHTA and CDR2 FQGTGA. CDR3 size: 15 residues. Trimming took 0 bases from V and 4 from J, leaving 13 bases between them. The CDR3 DNA reads as TGTGCCAGCAGCTTAACACCCGGGACACAGTACGAGCAGTACTTC. Translated: CASSLTPGTQYEQYF.

This clone was recorded only once. In DNA, the CDR3 is TGTGCCAGCAGCCAAAGCGGCGGGAGGGCCGGGCACGGGGAGCTGTTTTTT. Translation gives CASSQSGGRAGHGELFF. V is TRBV3-1 (or the pseudogene TRBV3-2) and J is TRBJ2-2, with TRBD2 matching 9 bases. Germline values: CDR1 LGHDT, CDR2 YNNKEL (reference sequence). The junction had 11 bases not matched to a gene; V was cut back by 2 bases and J by 7 bases. The CDR3 spans 17 residues.

V usage is TRBV28 and J usage is TRBJ2-3; 10 positions agree with TRBD2. Germline V gives CDR1 MDHEN, CDR2 SYDVKM. V lost 3 bases and J lost 2; bases outside the gene matches: 8. CDR3 length: 17 amino acids. This CDR3 is CASSFLAGDIVTDTQYF. The CDR3 bases are TGTGCCAGCAGTTTCCTAGCGGGAGATATCGTCACAGATACGCAGTATTTT.

The chain links TRBV6-2 or TRBV6-3 to TRBJ1-2; D is unresolved. Between the trimmed V and J ends, which lost 2 bases and 4 bases, there was a span of 8 bases. The CDR3 runs to 13 residues. Germline lookup yields CDR1 MNHEY and CDR2 SVGEGT. The CDR3 sequence: CASSYVQVYGYTF. The CDR3 DNA reads TGTGCCAGCAGTTACGTCCAGGTCTATGGCTACACCTTC.

CDR3 amino acids: CASSYTKPGTPAYEQYF. The CDR3 DNA reads as TGCGCCAGCAGCTATACCAAACCCGGGACTCCAGCCTACGAGCAGTACTTC. This sequence joins TRBV5-1 and TRBJ2-7; D is perhaps TRBD2 (6 bases). The CDR3 is 17 residues long. Germline CDR1 SGHRS, CDR2 YFSETQ. Trimming left V 3 bases short and J 2 bases short, with 21 bases between.

The V gene is TRBV6-6, the J gene TRBJ2-1; 7 positions match TRBD2. Germline-derived CDR1 and CDR2 are MNHNY and SVGAGI (reference sequence). The CDR3 totals 15 residues. Losses at the gene ends were 0 bases for V and 2 bases for J; bases not matched to a gene: 1. The DNA of the CDR3 is TGTGCCAGCAGTTACTCGGGGACTACCTACAATGAGCAGTTCTTC. It specifies CASSYSGTTYNEQFF.

This clone occurred a few times. The CDR3 protein is CASGLGTSGTTDTQYF. CDR3 DNA: TGTGCTAGTGGTTTAGGGACTAGCGGAACCACAGATACGCAGTATTTT. The chain is built from TRBV12-5 and TRBJ2-3; 11 nucleotides agree with TRBD2. Germline trimming cut 3 bases from V and 2 bases from J; bases unmatched to any gene: 4. Germline V gene data show CDR1 as LGHNT and CDR2 as FRNRAP. The CDR3 consists of 16 residues.

The chain employs TRBV6-6 and TRBJ2-7; 14 bases map to TRBD2. This CDR3 spans 16 amino acids. The V segment lost 6 bases and the J segment 5 bases; nucleotides outside the gene matches: 9. Germline V CDR1 and CDR2: MNHNY, SVGAGI (reference sequence). CDR3 DNA: TGTGCCAGCAGCACCGTCGGACTAGCGGGAGGAGACGAGCAGTACTTC. This sequence encodes CASSTVGLAGGDEQYF.

The chain links TRBV3-1 (or the pseudogene TRBV3-2) to TRBJ2-3, with a weak D call TRBD2 (5 bases). The CDR3 totals 14 residues. Germline V gene lookup returns CDR1 LGHDT and CDR2 YNNKEL (reference sequence). With 3 bases removed from V and 2 bases from J, the gap between germline ends came to 9 bases. The CDR3 sequence: CASSQVANTDTQYF. The CDR3 nucleotides are TGTGCCAGCAGCCAGGTAGCGAACACAGATACGCAGTATTTT.

The chain links TRBV10-3 to TRBJ1-2; D is unclear. The CDR3 totals 14 residues. Trimming stripped 4 bases from V and 5 bases from J, with 14 bases between. Germline assignment: CDR1 ENHRY and CDR2 SYGVKD. The CDR3 DNA sequence: TGTGCCATCAGTGCCACAGATTCTCGGTATGGCTACACCTTC. Encoded protein: CAISATDSRYGYTF.

The chain links TRBV3-1 (or the pseudogene TRBV3-2) to TRBJ1-1; D not resolved. The germline CDR1 and CDR2 sequences are LGHDT and YNNKEL (reference sequence). This CDR3 contains 13 residues. V lost 4 bases and J lost 3, with 9 bases in between. This CDR3 is CASSLNRDTEAFF. The CDR3 DNA reads as TGTGCCAGCAGCCTAAACAGAGACACTGAAGCTTTCTTT.

The CDR3 DNA is TGTGCCAGCAGGCGACTAGCGGGAGTTACCTCCTACAATGAGCAGTTCTTC. Residues: CASRRLAGVTSYNEQFF. The V gene is TRBV28, the J gene TRBJ2-1, with TRBD2 matching 12 bases. The V segment lost 6 bases and the J segment 0 bases; nucleotides outside the gene matches: 6. The CDR3 spans 17 residues. Germline CDR1 reads MDHEN; CDR2 reads SYDVKM.

This clone was counted once. This chain connects TRBV2 to TRBJ1-5; D is unresolved. V dropped 2 bases and J dropped 0 bases, with 5 bases sitting between them. The CDR3 extends over 14 amino acids. Per germline, CDR1 SNHLY and CDR2 FYNNEI. The CDR3 sequence: CASSEQDSNQPQHF. The CDR3 coding sequence is TGTGCCAGCAGTGAACAGGATAGCAATCAGCCCCAGCATTTT. Looking up the rest from reference TRBV2 and TRBJ1-5 gives the full variable domain: EPEVTQTPSHQVTQMGQEVILRCVPISNHLYFYWYRQILGQKVEFLVSFYNNEISEKSEIFDDQFSVERPDGSNFTLKIRSTKLEDSAMYFCASSEQDSNQPQHFGDGTRLSIL.

V is TRBV11-3 and J is TRBJ2-3, with 9 positions matching TRBD2. With V trimmed by 3 bases and J by 4 bases, 8 bases remained unmatched. The CDR3 is 16 amino acids. Germline assignment: CDR1 SGHNT and CDR2 YENEEA. The CDR3 region has the DNA TGTGCCAGCAGCTTCAATAGCGGGAGTAGGTCAGATACGCAGTATTTT. Translating it yields CASSFNSGSRSDTQYF. Variable domain in full (rest from reference TRBV11-3 and TRBJ2-3): EAGVVQSPRYKIIEKKQPVAFWCNPISGHNTLYWYLQNLGQGPELLIRYENEEAVDDSQLPKDRFSAERLKGVDSTLKIQPAELGDSAVYLCASSFNSGSRSDTQYFGPGTRLTVL.

The V call is TRBV4-3, the J call TRBJ2-3, with 7 nucleotides matching TRBD1. The germline gives CDR1 LGHNA, CDR2 YSLEER. With V trimmed by 4 bases and J by 1 base, 5 bases remained unmatched. There are 15 residues in the CDR3. The CDR3 DNA reads TGCGCCAGCAGCCCCCAGGGGGATGGCACAGATACGCAGTATTTT. Translation gives CASSPQGDGTDTQYF.

The J gene is TRBJ1-3, the V gene TRBV10-3; D is undetermined. The CDR3 totals 16 residues. V was cut by 6 bases and J by 4 bases, with 19 bases left in between. In germline, CDR1 is ENHRY, CDR2 SYGVKD. The CDR3 spells CAISAQIGEEGNTIYF. The DNA of the CDR3 is TGTGCCATCAGCGCCCAAATCGGGGAAGAGGGAAACACCATATATTTT.

The chain couples TRBV7-2 to TRBJ2-1; possibly TRBD2 for D (5 bases). This CDR3 comprises 14 residues. Germline CDR1 reads SGHTA; CDR2 reads FQGNSA. V was cut by 0 bases and J by 9 bases, with 12 bases left in between. CDR3 bases: TGTGCCAGCAGCTTAGCGGGAGAGTCCAGTGAGCAGTTCTTC. This encodes CASSLAGESSEQFF.

This chain joins TRBV6-5 and TRBJ1-3, with a tentative D call TRBD1 (6 bases). Germline-derived CDR1 and CDR2 are MNHEY and SVGAGI. Trimming stripped 7 bases from V and 8 bases from J, with 12 bases between. The CDR3 length is 12 residues. Here the CDR3 reads CASKGEWDTIYF. As DNA, the CDR3 is TGTGCCAGCAAGGGGGAATGGGACACCATATATTTT.